The subject of this entry is one T cell receptor beta chain. The target of this receptor is not known. Per-base qualities were not stored, and no clone one base away is much larger. The library relied on the immunoSEQ multiplex PCR assay. The TR loci underwent multiplexed PCR amplification, with J gene segments targeted by reverse primers and V gene segments targeted by forward primers. Amplified CDR3 regions were sequenced on the Illumina HiSeq System. The published analysis was carried out like this. To strip out PCR and sequencing errors and collapse the data into unique sequences, a nearest-neighbour algorithm merged closely related reads. Repertoires were summarised in terms of clonality and T cell density, with T cell density defined as TR molecules per amount of genomic DNA input. CDR3 amino acid sequences present in at least 80% of unsorted samples were defined as public TRs and were then tested for differential abundance between coeliac and control samples. Every lamina propria sample was searched for matches to a list of some 220 published gliadin-specific TRB sequences. Disease-group differences in clonality and density were tested with Kruskal-Wallis tests followed by Dunn post-tests. What TCRdb holds here is the immuneACCESS table cut down to in-frame rearrangements. Part of the clones is not present; checked against another copy, under half of the missing clones reflect an unresolved V gene, and the others are unexplained. From that table come the V and J calls and clone size; the DNA was used to work out D and trimming. Across this sample there are several thousand clones, with around 72% seen only once. The ten largest account for over 5% of the sample.

This sample was included in a study of coeliac disease (dated by TCRdb to between 2021 and 2024). About the study as a whole: Each coeliac patient fell into one of three classes: newly diagnosed active disease, refractory coeliac disease type I, or disease kept under control by a gluten-free diet. A patient counted as having refractory coeliac disease type I if there was no response to a gluten-free diet for over 12 months and the intraepithelial cells were immunophenotypically normal. Because high-resolution HLA typing was not available, biased TRBV7-2 usage was examined as a proof of principle. Next-generation sequencing of rearranged TRB and TRG CDR3 regions was used on small intestinal lymphocyte fractions taken from coeliac and non-coeliac patients. The aim was to characterise TR repertoires of small intestinal T cells in active, refractory type I and gluten-free-diet-treated coeliac disease. A total of roughly 30 patients took part in the full study: around 22 had serologically confirmed coeliac disease and 8 were controls with non-small intestinal disorders. TRB sequencing succeeded for samples from 27 to 35 subjects, including 20 to 25 paired bulk unsorted intraepithelial and lamina propria cell samples. General findings and caveats noted by the study authors: High-purity fractions were not obtained when intraepithelial cells were separated from lamina propria cells, so cross-contamination between compartments was possible. Published gliadin-specific TRB sequences were found in about 50% of the 18 coeliac lamina propria samples but in only 1 of 6 controls. In the authors' view, the approach was unsuitable for unbiased detection of gliadin-specific T cells, since gliadin-specific T cells are scarce and rarely shared between patients. TRB and TRG repertoires of active coeliac intraepithelial and lamina propria samples showed lower clonality than controls, suggesting recruitment of diverse T cells. For the most part, TRB repertoires were private, with most amino acid sequences found in only one sample, and V-gene usage showed no significant difference across disease groups.

Based on the germline V gene, the CDR1 and CDR2 sequences are MDHEN and SYDVKM. The CDR3 covers 14 residues, taking in both the cysteine and the phenylalanine. Only the CDR3 DNA stays, 42 bases, in frame from base 1. Cells were frozen in aliquots of 400,000 to 600,000 in DMSO/FBS in liquid nitrogen, and a single aliquot from each fraction was used for sequencing. Endoscopy and small intestinal biopsy were performed in all 30 patients in the study. Once intraepithelial cells had been isolated, the leftover biopsy tissue was digested with collagenase to release lamina propria cells. The Qiagen DNeasy blood extraction kit was used to extract genomic DNA from the frozen unsorted cell fractions.

The sequenced sample consisted of lamina propria lymphocytes from the gut. Reading the label with the study, this specimen's cell subset or site is: lamina propria cell (LPC) fraction of small intestinal biopsy. The receptor was isolated from a man aged 25-40 years with celiac disease. Rearrangement joined TRBV28 to TRBJ2-5; TRBD1 is a possible D gene, resting on 6 matching bases. TRBJ2-7 matches the DNA end more closely, so the J call is doubtful. The nucleotide sequence reads as follows: TGTGCCAGCAGTTCAGGGGACCGCTCGGGCGAGCAGTACTTC. This translates into CASSSGDRSGEQYF.